The rows below give T cell receptor beta chains drawn from one sample of a study of brain T cells in children with intractable seizures. Here immunoSEQ multiplex PCR was the method, and the copy in TCRdb shows in-frame clones only, minus some. The sample records over 7,000 clones, roughly three quarters being singletons. Source: resected brain tissue, taken at surgery. The receptors here all came from a girl aged 2 to 10 with tuberous sclerosis and intractable seizures. Both conserved end residues are part of each CDR3. The order of the fields is V gene, clone size, J gene, D gene, CDR3 DNA, CDR3 protein. The D gene is left open where the match is weak. Size is omitted from some rows. Given values are once, few, many or a class for expanded clones.

>TRBV6-5|NA|TRBJ1-1|NA
TGTGCCAGCAGTTACACAAGCGTTGGGGTGAACACTGAAGCTTTCTTT
CASSYTSVGVNTEAFF
>TRBV19|NA|TRBJ1-2|NA
TGTGCCAGTAGTGGCCCGACAGGATCTAACTATGGCTACACCTTC
CASSGPTGSNYGYTF
>TRBV3-1/TRBV3-2|NA|TRBJ1-2|NA
TGTGCCAGCAGCCAAGATTCCGGGCACTATGGCTACACCTTC
CASSQDSGHYGYTF
>TRBV2|NA|TRBJ1-2|NA
TGTGCCAGCAGTGAACAGGGGCCGGGGGGCTACACCTTC
CASSEQGPGGYTF
>TRBV5-1|NA|TRBJ2-3|NA
TGCGCCAGCAGCCCGTCTGGGACAGATACGCAGTATTTT
CASSPSGTDTQYF
>TRBV27|NA|TRBJ1-5|NA
TGTGCCAGCAAGGGACTCCCCAATTTCGGGCCCCAGCATTTT
CASKGLPNFGPQHF
>TRBV6-5|few|TRBJ1-4|TRBD1
TGTGCCAGCAGAGGCAGCGGGACAGCTAATGAAAAACTGTTTTTT
CASRGSGTANEKLFF
>TRBV5-1|NA|TRBJ2-3|NA
TGCGCCAGCAGCCCCACGGGGGGCTACACAGATACGCAGTATTTT
CASSPTGGYTDTQYF
>TRBV7-2|NA|TRBJ2-3|TRBD2
TGTGCCAGCAGCTTAAGGCTGACTAGCAGAGATACGCAGTATTTT
CASSLRLTSRDTQYF
>TRBV15|few|TRBJ2-3|TRBD1
TGTGCCACCAGCAGGGGACAGGGGGCCACAGATACGCAGTATTTT
CATSRGQGATDTQYF
>TRBV27|large|TRBJ2-2|NA
TGTGCCACCGCGGGTTGGAACGGGGAGCTGTTTTTT
CATAGWNGELFF
>TRBV2|NA|TRBJ1-6|NA
TGTGCCAGCATCCCCGGAGGGTGGGGTTCACCCCTCCACTTT
CASIPGGWGSPLHF
>TRBV5-6|NA|TRBJ1-3|NA
TGTGCCAGCAGCCCTCGGGACCTTCGTGGAAACACCATATATTTT
CASSPRDLRGNTIYF
>TRBV7-6|few|TRBJ2-5|NA
TGTGCCAGCAGCAAGGGTACAGGGAGGCCACAAGAGACCCAGTACTTC
CASSKGTGRPQETQYF
>TRBV9|NA|TRBJ1-1|NA
TGTGCCAGCAGCGGACCAGGAATCGGGGGAAACACTGAAGCTTTCTTT
CASSGPGIGGNTEAFF
>TRBV25-1|NA|TRBJ1-3|NA
TGTGCCAGCAGAACTTACTCTGGAAACACCATATATTTT
CASRTYSGNTIYF
>TRBV11-2|NA|TRBJ2-2|NA
TGTGCCAGCAGCCCCGATCGATTAGCGAGAAGCACCGGGGAGCTGTTTTTT
CASSPDRLARSTGELFF
>TRBV3-1/TRBV3-2|NA|TRBJ1-2|NA
TGTGCCAGCAGCCTTGGTCACTATGGCTACACCTTC
CASSLGHYGYTF
>TRBV28|few|TRBJ2-7|TRBD2
TGTGCCAGCACACCCCTATCGGGGGGACACGAGCAGTACTTC
CASTPLSGGHEQYF
>TRBV18|NA|TRBJ1-5|NA
TGTGCCAGCTCACCAGCCTTAGATCAGCCCCAGCATTTT
CASSPALDQPQHF
>TRBV15|NA|TRBJ1-2|TRBD1
TGTGCCACCAGCATCCGGGACAGGCTCTATGGCTACACCTTC
CATSIRDRLYGYTF
>TRBV7-2|NA|TRBJ2-5|NA
TGTGCCAGCAGCTTACGACCGTACCAAGAGACCCAGTACTTC
CASSLRPYQETQYF
>TRBV9|NA|TRBJ1-2|NA
TGTGCCAGCAGCCCATGGGACAAACTTAACTATGGCTACACCTTC
CASSPWDKLNYGYTF
>TRBV2|NA|TRBJ2-1|TRBD1
TGTGCCAGCAGTGATGGACAGGGCCCCAATGAGCAGTTCTTC
CASSDGQGPNEQFF
>TRBV29-1|few|TRBJ2-3|NA
TGCAGCGTTGAGTGGGGGGCAAACACAGATACGCAGTATTTT
CSVEWGANTDTQYF
>TRBV2|NA|TRBJ1-2|NA
TGTGCCAGCAGCGCTAGAGACTATGGCTACACCTTC
CASSARDYGYTF
>TRBV15|NA|TRBJ1-3|NA
TGTGCCACCAGCAGAGATTTGCAGCAAGTCTCTGGAAACACCATATATTTT
CATSRDLQQVSGNTIYF
>TRBV3-1/TRBV3-2|NA|TRBJ2-5|NA
TGTGCCAGCAGCCACCAAGGAACTGGGAGGGAGACCCAGTACTTC
CASSHQGTGRETQYF
>TRBV4-1|NA|TRBJ1-5|TRBD1
TGCGCCAGCAGCCAAGAAGCATTTGGGACAGGAAATCAGCCCCAGCATTTT
CASSQEAFGTGNQPQHF
>TRBV18|NA|TRBJ1-4|NA
TGTGCCAGCTCACCACGACAGTTGAGTGAAAAACTGTTTTTT
CASSPRQLSEKLFF
>TRBV30|NA|TRBJ1-1|TRBD1
TGTGCCCGGAGGACAGGGGAGTCTGAAGCTTTCTTT
CARRTGESEAFF
>TRBV11-2|NA|TRBJ2-1|TRBD2
TGTGCCAGCAGATCACTAGCGGGGATATACAATGAGCAGTTCTTC
CASRSLAGIYNEQFF
>TRBV24-1|few|TRBJ2-2|NA
TGTGCCACCAAGGACCGGGAGAACACCGGGGAGCTGTTTTTT
CATKDRENTGELFF
>TRBV3-1/TRBV3-2|NA|TRBJ2-3|NA
TGTGCCAGCAGCCAATTGGGCCGCACAGATACGCAGTATTTT
CASSQLGRTDTQYF
>TRBV7-9|NA|TRBJ1-2|NA
TGTGCCAGCAGCCCCGACCCAGGGAAATTTAACTATGGCTACACCTTC
CASSPDPGKFNYGYTF
>TRBV30|once|TRBJ1-6|NA
TGTGCCTGGAGTGGGGCCGTTCCCAATTCACCCCTCCACTTT
CAWSGAVPNSPLHF
>TRBV5-6|NA|TRBJ1-3|NA
TGTGCCAGCAGCTTGGGGGGCTCTGGAAACACCATATATTTT
CASSLGGSGNTIYF
>TRBV7-2|medium-sized|TRBJ2-1|NA
TGTGCCAGCAGCTCCCGAGGCGACAATGAGCAGTTCTTC
CASSSRGDNEQFF
>TRBV6-5|NA|TRBJ2-3|NA
TGTGCCAGCAGTTACGGGTCAGATACGCAGTATTTT
CASSYGSDTQYF
>TRBV21-1|once|TRBJ2-5|NA
TGTGCCAGCAGCAAAGCGGGCGAAGAGACCCAGTACTTC
CASSKAGEETQYF
>TRBV5-1|NA|TRBJ1-4|NA
TGCGCCAGCAGCCCATCGACAGGCTGGAATGAAAAACTGTTTTTT
CASSPSTGWNEKLFF
>TRBV5-1|NA|TRBJ2-5|NA
TGCGCCAGCAGCTTCCACCAATCGACCCAGTACTTC
CASSFHQSTQYF
>TRBV7-8|medium-sized|TRBJ2-2|NA
TGTGCCAGCAGCTCCCGGACGGGGTTCCCCGGGGAGCTGTTTTTT
CASSSRTGFPGELFF
>TRBV7-9|few|TRBJ2-5|TRBD2
TGTGCCAGCAGCTTCGGGACTAGCCAAGAGACCCAGTACTTC
CASSFGTSQETQYF
>TRBV6-1|NA|TRBJ1-5|TRBD1
TGTGCCAGCAGTGAATTCGGGCAGGGGGAACGCAATCAGCCCCAGCATTTT
CASSEFGQGERNQPQHF
>TRBV7-2|NA|TRBJ1-5|TRBD1
TGTGCCAGCAGCTTAGGTGGCAGGGGGGGACAGCCCCAGCATTTT
CASSLGGRGGQPQHF
>TRBV3-1/TRBV3-2|NA|TRBJ2-7|TRBD2
TGTGCCAGCAGCCGTGTTTCTAGCGGGGGGGCCGGCGAGCAGTACTTC
CASSRVSSGGAGEQYF
>TRBV4-1|medium-sized|TRBJ2-5|TRBD2
TGCGCCAGCAGCCCCAGTCGGGGGGGCTGGACCCAGTACTTC
CASSPSRGGWTQYF
>TRBV30|NA|TRBJ1-2|NA
TGTGCCTGGAGCGAAACGGGAAACTATGGCTACACCTTC
CAWSETGNYGYTF
>TRBV6-5|few|TRBJ1-1|NA
TGTGCCAGCAGTTATGGGGGGAAAACTGAAGCTTTCTTT
CASSYGGKTEAFF
>TRBV29-1|NA|TRBJ1-1|TRBD1
TGCAGCGTTCAACCCACAGGGGGAAAAGCTTTCTTT
CSVQPTGGKAFF
>TRBV18|NA|TRBJ1-1|NA
TGTGCCAGCTCACCGTCCGGAGGCCTTATCATGAACACTGAAGCTTTCTTT
CASSPSGGLIMNTEAFF
>TRBV7-8|NA|TRBJ1-6|NA
TGTGCCAGCAGCTTAAGGGAGGGGGATAATTCACCCCTCCACTTT
CASSLREGDNSPLHF
>TRBV18|NA|TRBJ2-3|NA
TGTGCCAGCTCACCACCAAGGGGATCACCGGATACGCAGTATTTT
CASSPPRGSPDTQYF